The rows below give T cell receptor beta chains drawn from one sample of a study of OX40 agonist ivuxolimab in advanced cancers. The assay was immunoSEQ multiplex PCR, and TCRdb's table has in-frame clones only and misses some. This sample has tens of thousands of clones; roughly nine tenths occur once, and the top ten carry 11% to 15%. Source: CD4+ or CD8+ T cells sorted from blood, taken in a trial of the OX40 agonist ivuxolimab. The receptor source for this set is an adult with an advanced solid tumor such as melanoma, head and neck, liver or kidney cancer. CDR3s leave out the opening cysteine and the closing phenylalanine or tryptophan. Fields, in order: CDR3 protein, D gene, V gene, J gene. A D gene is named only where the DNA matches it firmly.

ASRTGTQETQY	.	TRBV7-9	TRBJ2-5
ASSQFPASYEQY	.	TRBV4-1	TRBJ2-7
ASSPGTAQETQY	TRBD1	TRBV7-9	TRBJ2-5
ATSRDRGTARYEQY	.	TRBV15	TRBJ2-7
ASSQDRYPGQPQH	.	TRBV4-3	TRBJ1-5
ASSLWTGGETQY	TRBD2	TRBV27	TRBJ2-5
ASLRPPYEQY	.	TRBV6-1	TRBJ2-7
ASGETGDTDTQY	TRBD1	TRBV6-4	TRBJ2-3
ASSQTTPGEQY	.	TRBV6-5	TRBJ2-7
ASSQEPGQGLETQY	TRBD1	TRBV4-2	TRBJ2-5
ASSLESGGVNTDTQY	TRBD2	TRBV7-9	TRBJ2-3
ASSYDRVGYEQY	TRBD1	TRBV4-1	TRBJ2-7
ASGRRGTDTQY	.	TRBV10-1	TRBJ2-3
ASSLETPLEQY	.	TRBV5-6	TRBJ2-7
ASPGATLGDNEQF	.	TRBV2	TRBJ2-1
ASSSWTGDNSPLH	TRBD1	TRBV11-2	TRBJ1-6
ASSLSYFYGYT	.	TRBV27	TRBJ1-2
AWTLLGEEQF	.	TRBV30	TRBJ2-1
ASSLEGDGDTQY	.	TRBV7-6	TRBJ2-3
ASSVEPDMNTEAF	.	TRBV9	TRBJ1-1
AWSAKYAPLEQY	.	TRBV30	TRBJ2-7
ASSAVRDGGYGQY	.	TRBV7-9	TRBJ2-7
ASSLGRDGDQPQH	.	TRBV5-5	TRBJ1-5
ASSQDRERGPYGYT	.	TRBV4-3	TRBJ1-2
ASSFTSSPNEQF	.	TRBV7-9	TRBJ2-1
AISESGGSYEQY	TRBD2	TRBV10-3	TRBJ2-7
AWSEGQGELF	.	TRBV30	TRBJ2-2
ATQQGYSNQPQH	TRBD1	TRBV19	TRBJ1-5
ASSFHDSTNTGELF	.	TRBV11-3	TRBJ2-2
ASSLAPGQGLGEQY	TRBD1	TRBV7-2	TRBJ2-7
ASSIDTGTGNTIY	.	TRBV19	TRBJ1-3
ASSQGVDSGNTIY	.	TRBV4-3	TRBJ1-3
ASSLRPGNTIY	.	TRBV5-5	TRBJ1-3
ASRGGSRRTNTEAF	TRBD1	TRBV19	TRBJ1-1
ASSFANQPQH	.	TRBV11-2	TRBJ1-5
ASRGQGNEQY	TRBD1	TRBV6-5	TRBJ2-7
ASSLPGDNQPQH	.	TRBV19	TRBJ1-5
ASSWRGQGGTGELF	TRBD1	TRBV5-1	TRBJ2-2
ASTDGRTYEQY	.	TRBV5-6	TRBJ2-7
ASSIIGKNSYNEQF	.	TRBV19	TRBJ2-1
ASSLGQGYYEQY	.	TRBV5-1	TRBJ2-7
ASSLGGRSNQPQH	.	TRBV5-1	TRBJ1-5
ASKNLGIYGYT	.	TRBV2	TRBJ1-2
ASSDRQNPQETQY	.	TRBV5-1	TRBJ2-5
ASSLRGLHNEQF	.	TRBV7-7	TRBJ2-1
ASSDLSGNTIY	.	TRBV10-3	TRBJ1-3
SERTGDNEAF	TRBD1	TRBV29-1	TRBJ1-1
ASSLYGGATYEQY	.	TRBV5-1	TRBJ2-7
ASSTAGVSALH	.	TRBV5-6	TRBJ1-6
ASTEDRGLEGQPQH	TRBD1	TRBV19	TRBJ1-5
ASSQGASGGITDTQY	TRBD2	TRBV4-3	TRBJ2-3
ASSLQDYEQY	.	TRBV7-2	TRBJ2-7
ASSLRPGDTEAF	.	TRBV5-5	TRBJ1-1
ASSVEDSGNTIY	.	TRBV9	TRBJ1-3
ASSQVQGTEAF	.	TRBV4-1	TRBJ1-1